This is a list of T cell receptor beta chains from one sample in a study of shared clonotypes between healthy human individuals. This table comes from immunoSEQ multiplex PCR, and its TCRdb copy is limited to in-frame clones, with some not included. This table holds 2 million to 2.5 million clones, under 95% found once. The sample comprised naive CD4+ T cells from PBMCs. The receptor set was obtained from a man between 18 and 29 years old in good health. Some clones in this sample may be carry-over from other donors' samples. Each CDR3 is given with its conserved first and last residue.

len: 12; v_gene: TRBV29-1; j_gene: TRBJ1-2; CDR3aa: CSVNNRDRGYTF
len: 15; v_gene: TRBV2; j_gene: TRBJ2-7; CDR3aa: CASRVTGTGGAEQYF
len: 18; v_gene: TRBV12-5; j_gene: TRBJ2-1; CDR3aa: CASGLVGSRLAIRNEQFF
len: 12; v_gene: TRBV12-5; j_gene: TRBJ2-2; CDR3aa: CASGLASGELFF
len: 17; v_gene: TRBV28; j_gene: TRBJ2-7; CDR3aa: CASSLQDRAKVRNEQYF
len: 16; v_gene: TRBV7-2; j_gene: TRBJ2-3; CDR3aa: CASSLFGSAVFDTQYF
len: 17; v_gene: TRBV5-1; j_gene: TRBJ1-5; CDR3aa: CASRLGTDPFGNQPQHF
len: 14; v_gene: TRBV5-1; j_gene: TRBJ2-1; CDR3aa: CASSLEQGFYEQFF
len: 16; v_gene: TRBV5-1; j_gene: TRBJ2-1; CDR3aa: CASSLRPSGSGNEQFF
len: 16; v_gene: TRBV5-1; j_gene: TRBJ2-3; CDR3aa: CASSLSSGRAGDTQYF
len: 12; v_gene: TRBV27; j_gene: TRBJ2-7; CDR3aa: CASSLSTGEQYF
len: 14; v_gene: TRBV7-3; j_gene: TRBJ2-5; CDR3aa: CASSLFSGQETQYF
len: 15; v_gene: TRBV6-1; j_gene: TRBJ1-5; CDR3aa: CASMPGQSRGQPQHF
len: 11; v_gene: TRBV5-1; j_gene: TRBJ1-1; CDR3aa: CASSLPGEAFF
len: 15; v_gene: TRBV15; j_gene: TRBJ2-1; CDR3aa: CATSRDHKVGNEQFF
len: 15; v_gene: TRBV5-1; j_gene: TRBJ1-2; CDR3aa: CASSSGTGDDYGYTF
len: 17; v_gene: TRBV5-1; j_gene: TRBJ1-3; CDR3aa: CASSLGDRSISGNTIYF
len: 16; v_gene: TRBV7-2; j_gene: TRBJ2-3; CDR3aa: CASTALGGGIFDTQYF
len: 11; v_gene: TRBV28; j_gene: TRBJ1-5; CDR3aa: CASSWDSYQHF
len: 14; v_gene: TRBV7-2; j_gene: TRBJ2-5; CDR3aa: CASSPSVYQETQYF
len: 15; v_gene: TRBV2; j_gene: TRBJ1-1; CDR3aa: CASSGDRGSDTEAFF
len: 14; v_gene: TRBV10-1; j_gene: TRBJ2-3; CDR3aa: CASSESAGQDTQYF
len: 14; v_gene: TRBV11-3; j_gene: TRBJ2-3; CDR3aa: CASSAARSTDTQYF
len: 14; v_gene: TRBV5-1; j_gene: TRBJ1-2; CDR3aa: CASRTGPANYGYTF
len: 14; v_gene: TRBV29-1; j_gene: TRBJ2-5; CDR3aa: CSVDSGRLGETQYF
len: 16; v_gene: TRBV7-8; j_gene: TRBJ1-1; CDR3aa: CASSTRKQGKLVVAFF
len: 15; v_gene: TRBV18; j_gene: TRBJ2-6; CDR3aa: CASSPVGIGANVLTF
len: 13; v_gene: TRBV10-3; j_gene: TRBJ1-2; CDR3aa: CAISRQVDYGYTF
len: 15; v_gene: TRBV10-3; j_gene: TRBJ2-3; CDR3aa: CAISDGQDRPDTQYF
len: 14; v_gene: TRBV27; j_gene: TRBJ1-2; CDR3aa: CASSSYTGLRGYTF
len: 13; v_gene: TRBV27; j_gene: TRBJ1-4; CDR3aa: CATSQRTNEKLFF
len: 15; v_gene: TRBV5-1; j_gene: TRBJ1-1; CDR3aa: CASSLEIAGSAEAFF
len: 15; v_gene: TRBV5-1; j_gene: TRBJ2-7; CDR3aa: CASSLIPGQGYEQYF
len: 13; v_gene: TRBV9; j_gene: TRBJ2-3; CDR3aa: CASSVPGADTQYF
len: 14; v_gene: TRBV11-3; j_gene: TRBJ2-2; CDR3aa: CASSRTKNTGELFF
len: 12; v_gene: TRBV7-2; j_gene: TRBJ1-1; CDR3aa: CASSLAGFEAFF
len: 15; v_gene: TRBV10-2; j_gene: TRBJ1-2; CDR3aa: CASSDPGQIDDGYTF
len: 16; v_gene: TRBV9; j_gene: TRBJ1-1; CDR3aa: CASSREATGWNTEAFF
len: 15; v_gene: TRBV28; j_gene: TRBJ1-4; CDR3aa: CASKLGTSTYEKLFF
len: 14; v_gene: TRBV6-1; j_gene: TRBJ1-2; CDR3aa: CASSEGDTNYGYTF
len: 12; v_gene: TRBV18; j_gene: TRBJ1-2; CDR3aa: CASSPGPYGYTF
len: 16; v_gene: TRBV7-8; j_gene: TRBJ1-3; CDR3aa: CASSLAGAVEWDTIYF